The clone carrying this TCR beta chain was seen repeatedly, ten times or more. Its antigen is not known. These data come from a study of T-cell reconstitution after alpha-beta-depleted transplantation in children. Study outcomes and limitations: Fresh T-cell production supplied most of the T-cell counts and diversity seen one year after transplant. Where some patients showed high TCRbeta diversity at day 60, it came from recipient T cells and thymic progenitors that had survived. By about two months after transplant, alpha-beta T cells reportedly arose from several hundred graft clones that had expanded.

Germline CDR1 reads SQVTM; CDR2 reads ANQGSEA. The CDR3 spans 16 residues. After removal of 5 bases from V and 9 bases from J, the junction contained 19 bases not matched to a gene. Unique molecular identifiers were used to barcode this TCRbeta library. TCRdb re-called the PCR reads through MiXCR, storing one row per CDR3 protein. The sample has hundreds of thousands of distinct CDR3 sequences, 10% to 15% seen once. The chain joins TRBV29-1 to TRBJ2-1, with TRBD2 identical over 7 bases. Sample: PBMCs, mostly from graft donor cells, taken 360 days after TCRalphabeta/CD19-depleted stem cell transplant. This receptor was taken from a male patient between 5 and 17 years old who had a stem cell transplant for acute myeloid leukemia, so the T cells may come from the graft donor. In DNA, the CDR3 is TGCAGCGTTCCTGGGGGACTTCGGTCCGGCGGGGGTGAGCAGTTCTTC. Protein sequence: CSVPGGLRSGGGEQFF.